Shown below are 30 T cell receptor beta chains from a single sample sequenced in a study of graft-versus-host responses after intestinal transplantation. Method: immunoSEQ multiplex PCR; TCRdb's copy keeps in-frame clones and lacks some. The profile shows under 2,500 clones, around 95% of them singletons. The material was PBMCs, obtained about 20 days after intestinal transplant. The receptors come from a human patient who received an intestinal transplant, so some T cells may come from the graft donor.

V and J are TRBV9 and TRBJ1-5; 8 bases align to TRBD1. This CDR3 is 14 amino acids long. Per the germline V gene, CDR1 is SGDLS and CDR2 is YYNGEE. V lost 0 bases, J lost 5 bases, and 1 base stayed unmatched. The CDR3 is CASSVAGGDQPQHF. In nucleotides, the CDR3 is TGTGCCAGCAGCGTAGCAGGGGGCGATCAGCCCCAGCATTTT.

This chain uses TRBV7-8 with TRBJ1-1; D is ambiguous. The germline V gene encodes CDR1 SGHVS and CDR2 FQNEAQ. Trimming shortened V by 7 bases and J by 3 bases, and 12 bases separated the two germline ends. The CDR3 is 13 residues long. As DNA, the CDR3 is TGTGCCAGCACCCCCGGTACTGACACTGAAGCTTTCTTT. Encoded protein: CASTPGTDTEAFF.

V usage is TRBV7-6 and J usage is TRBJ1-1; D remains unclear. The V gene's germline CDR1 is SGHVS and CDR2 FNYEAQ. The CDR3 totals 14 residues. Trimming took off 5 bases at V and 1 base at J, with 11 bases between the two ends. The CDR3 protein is CASSPPRGNTEAFF. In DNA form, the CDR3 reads TGTGCCAGCAGCCCGCCAAGAGGGAACACTGAAGCTTTCTTT.

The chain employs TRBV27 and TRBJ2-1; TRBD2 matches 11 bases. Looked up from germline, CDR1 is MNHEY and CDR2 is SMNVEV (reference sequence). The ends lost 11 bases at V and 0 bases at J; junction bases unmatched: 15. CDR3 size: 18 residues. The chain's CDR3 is CASTSGLAGSSSYNEQFF. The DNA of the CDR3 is TGTGCCTCGACGTCCGGACTAGCGGGCTCGAGCTCCTACAATGAGCAGTTCTTC.

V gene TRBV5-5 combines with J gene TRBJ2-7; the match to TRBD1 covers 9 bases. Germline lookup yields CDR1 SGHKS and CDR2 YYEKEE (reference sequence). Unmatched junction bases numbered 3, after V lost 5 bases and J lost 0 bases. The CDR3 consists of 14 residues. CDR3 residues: CASRGDRDSYEQYF. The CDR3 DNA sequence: TGTGCCAGCAGGGGGGACAGGGACTCCTACGAGCAGTACTTC.

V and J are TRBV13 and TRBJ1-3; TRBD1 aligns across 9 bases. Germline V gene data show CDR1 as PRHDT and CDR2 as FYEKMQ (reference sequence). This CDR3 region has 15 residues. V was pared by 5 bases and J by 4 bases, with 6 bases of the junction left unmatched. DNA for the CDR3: TGTGCCAGCAGCGATAAGGGACAGGGAGGAAACACCATATATTTT. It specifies CASSDKGQGGNTIYF.

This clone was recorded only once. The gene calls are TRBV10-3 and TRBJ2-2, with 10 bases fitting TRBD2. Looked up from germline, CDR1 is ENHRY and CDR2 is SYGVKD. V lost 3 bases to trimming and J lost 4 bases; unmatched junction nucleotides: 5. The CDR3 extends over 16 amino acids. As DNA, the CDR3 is TGTGCCATCAGTGATGGGCTAGCGGGAGTCACCGGGGAGCTGTTTTTT. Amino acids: CAISDGLAGVTGELFF.

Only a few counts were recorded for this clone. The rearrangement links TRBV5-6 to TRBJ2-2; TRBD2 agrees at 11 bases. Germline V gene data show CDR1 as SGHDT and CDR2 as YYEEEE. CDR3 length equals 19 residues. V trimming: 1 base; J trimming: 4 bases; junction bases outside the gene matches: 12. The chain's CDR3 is CASSLLGLADRTGTGELFF. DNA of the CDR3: TGTGCCAGCAGCTTGTTGGGACTAGCGGATCGAACGGGCACCGGGGAGCTGTTTTTT. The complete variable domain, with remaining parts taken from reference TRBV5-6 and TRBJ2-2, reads DAGVTQSPTHLIKTRGQQVTLRCSPKSGHDTVSWYQQALGQGPQFIFQYYEEEERQRGNFPDRFSGHQFPNYSSELNVNALLLGDSALYLCASSLLGLADRTGTGELFFGEGSRLTVL.

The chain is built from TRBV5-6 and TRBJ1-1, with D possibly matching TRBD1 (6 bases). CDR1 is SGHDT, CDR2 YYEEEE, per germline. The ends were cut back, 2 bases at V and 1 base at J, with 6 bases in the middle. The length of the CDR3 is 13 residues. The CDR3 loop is CASSLGGNTEAFF. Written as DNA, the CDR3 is TGTGCCAGCAGCTTAGGGGGGAACACTGAAGCTTTCTTT.

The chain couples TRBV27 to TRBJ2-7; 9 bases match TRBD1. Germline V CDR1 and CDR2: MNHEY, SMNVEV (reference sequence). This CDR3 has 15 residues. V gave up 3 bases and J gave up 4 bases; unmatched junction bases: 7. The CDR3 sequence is CASSLLGQGQYEQYF. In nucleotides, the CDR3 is TGTGCCAGCAGTTTGCTCGGACAGGGGCAGTACGAGCAGTACTTC.

CDR3: CASSLLTGGYEQYF. DNA for the CDR3: TGCGCCAGCAGCCTTCTAACAGGGGGCTACGAGCAGTACTTC. The chain combines TRBV5-1 with TRBJ2-7; 8 nucleotides line up with TRBD1. Germline V lookup: CDR1 SGHRS, CDR2 YFSETQ. V was clipped by 4 bases and J by 3 bases; unmatched bases: 6. This CDR3 spans 14 amino acids.

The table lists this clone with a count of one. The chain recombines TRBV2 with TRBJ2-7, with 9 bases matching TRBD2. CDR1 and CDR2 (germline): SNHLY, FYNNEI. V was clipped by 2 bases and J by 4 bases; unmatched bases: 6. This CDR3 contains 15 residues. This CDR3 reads CASSEPEREVYEQYF. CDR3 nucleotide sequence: TGTGCCAGCAGTGAACCCGAGCGGGAGGTATACGAGCAGTACTTC. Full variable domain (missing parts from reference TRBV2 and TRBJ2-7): EPEVTQTPSHQVTQMGQEVILRCVPISNHLYFYWYRQILGQKVEFLVSFYNNEISEKSEIFDDQFSVERPDGSNFTLKIRSTKLEDSAMYFCASSEPEREVYEQYFGPGTRLTVT.

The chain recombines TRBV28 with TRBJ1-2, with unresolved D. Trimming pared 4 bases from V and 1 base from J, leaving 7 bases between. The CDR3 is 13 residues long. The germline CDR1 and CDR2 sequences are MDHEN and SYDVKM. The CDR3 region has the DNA TGTGCCAGCAGTTATGGGAGTAACTATGGCTACACCTTC. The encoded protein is CASSYGSNYGYTF.

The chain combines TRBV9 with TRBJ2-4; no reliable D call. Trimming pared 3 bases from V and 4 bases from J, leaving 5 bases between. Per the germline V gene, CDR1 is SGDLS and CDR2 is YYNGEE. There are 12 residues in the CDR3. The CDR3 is CASSGAKNIQYF. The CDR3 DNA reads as TGTGCCAGCAGCGGGGCTAAAAACATTCAGTACTTC.

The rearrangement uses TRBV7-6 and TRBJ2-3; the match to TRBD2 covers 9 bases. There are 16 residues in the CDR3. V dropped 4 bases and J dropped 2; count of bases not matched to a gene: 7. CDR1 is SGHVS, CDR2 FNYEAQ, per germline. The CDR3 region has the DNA TGTGCCAGCAGCTCCGCTAGCGGGAAATCCACAGATACGCAGTATTTT. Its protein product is CASSSASGKSTDTQYF.

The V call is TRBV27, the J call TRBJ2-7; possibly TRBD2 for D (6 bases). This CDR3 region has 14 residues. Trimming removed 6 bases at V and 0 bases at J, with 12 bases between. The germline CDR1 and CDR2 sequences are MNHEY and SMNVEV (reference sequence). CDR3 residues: CASRGGPTSYEQYF. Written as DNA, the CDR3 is TGTGCCAGCAGGGGGGGACCTACCTCCTACGAGCAGTACTTC.

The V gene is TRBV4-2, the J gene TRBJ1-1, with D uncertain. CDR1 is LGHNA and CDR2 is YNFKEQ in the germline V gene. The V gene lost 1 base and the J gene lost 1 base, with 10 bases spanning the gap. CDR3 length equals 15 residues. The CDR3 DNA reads TGTGCCAGCAGCCAAGTTTCCTGGCAGAACACTGAAGCTTTCTTT. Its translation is CASSQVSWQNTEAFF.

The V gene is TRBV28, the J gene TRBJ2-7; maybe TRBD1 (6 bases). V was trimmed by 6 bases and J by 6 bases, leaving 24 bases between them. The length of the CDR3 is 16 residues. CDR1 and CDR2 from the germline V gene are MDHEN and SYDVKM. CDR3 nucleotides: TGTGCCAGCAGCCTATTGACAGGATTAATGGTGGGCGAGCAGTACTTC. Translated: CASSLLTGLMVGEQYF.

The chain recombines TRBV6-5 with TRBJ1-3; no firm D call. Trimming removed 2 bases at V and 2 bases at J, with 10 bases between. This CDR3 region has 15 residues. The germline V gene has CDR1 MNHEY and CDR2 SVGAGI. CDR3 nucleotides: TGTGCCAGCAGTTACGAGGGAGTAGCTGGAAACACCATATATTTT. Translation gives CASSYEGVAGNTIYF.

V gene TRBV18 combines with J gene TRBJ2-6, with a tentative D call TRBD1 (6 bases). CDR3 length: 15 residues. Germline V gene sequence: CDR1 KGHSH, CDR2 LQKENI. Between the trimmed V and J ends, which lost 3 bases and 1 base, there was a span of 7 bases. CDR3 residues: CASSPTGSGANVLTF. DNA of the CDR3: TGTGCCAGCTCACCTACAGGGTCTGGGGCCAACGTCCTGACTTTC.

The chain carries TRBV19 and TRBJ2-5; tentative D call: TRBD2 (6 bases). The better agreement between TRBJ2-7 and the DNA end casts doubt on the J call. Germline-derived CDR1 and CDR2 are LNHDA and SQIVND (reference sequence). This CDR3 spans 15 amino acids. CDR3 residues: CASSIREASTYEQYF. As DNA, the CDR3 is TGTGCCAGTAGTATTAGGGAGGCCTCAACCTACGAGCAGTACTTC.

The CDR3 DNA follows: TGTGCCAGCAGCCAAGATCCAGGGACAAGTAACTACGAGCAGTACGTC. This gives the protein CASSQDPGTSNYEQYV. The chain has TRBV5-4 and TRBJ2-7; D might be TRBD1 (6 bases). Trimming shortened V by 4 bases and J by 3 bases, and 20 bases separated the two germline ends. The CDR3 is 16 amino acids. The germline V gene encodes CDR1 SGHNT and CDR2 YYREEE (reference sequence).

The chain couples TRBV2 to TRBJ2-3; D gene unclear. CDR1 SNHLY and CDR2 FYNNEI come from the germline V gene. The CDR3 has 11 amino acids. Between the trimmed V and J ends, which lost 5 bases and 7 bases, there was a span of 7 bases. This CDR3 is CASSPIYTQYF. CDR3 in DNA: TGTGCCAGCAGTCCCATTTATACGCAGTATTTT.

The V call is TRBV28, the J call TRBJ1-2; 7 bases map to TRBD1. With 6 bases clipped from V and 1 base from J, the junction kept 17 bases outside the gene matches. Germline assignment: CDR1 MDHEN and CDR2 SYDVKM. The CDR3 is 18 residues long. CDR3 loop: CASSSYRDSGDHNYGYTF. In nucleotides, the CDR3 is TGTGCCAGCAGCTCCTACCGGGACAGTGGGGACCATAACTATGGCTACACCTTC.

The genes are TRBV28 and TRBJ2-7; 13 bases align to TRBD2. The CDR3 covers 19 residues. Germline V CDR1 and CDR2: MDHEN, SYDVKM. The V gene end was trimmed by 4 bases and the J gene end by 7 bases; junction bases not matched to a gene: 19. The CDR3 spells CASSSLTGRLAGGPGEQYV. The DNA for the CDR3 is TGTGCCAGCAGTTCCCTAACGGGTAGACTAGCGGGGGGCCCGGGGGAGCAGTACGTC.

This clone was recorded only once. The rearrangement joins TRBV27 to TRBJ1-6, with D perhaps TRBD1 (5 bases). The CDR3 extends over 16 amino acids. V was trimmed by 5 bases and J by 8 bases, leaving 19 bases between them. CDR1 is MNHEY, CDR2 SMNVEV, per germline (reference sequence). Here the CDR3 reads CASSPWPPRGHSPLHF. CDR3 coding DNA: TGTGCCAGCAGTCCCTGGCCACCGCGGGGCCATTCACCCCTCCACTTT.

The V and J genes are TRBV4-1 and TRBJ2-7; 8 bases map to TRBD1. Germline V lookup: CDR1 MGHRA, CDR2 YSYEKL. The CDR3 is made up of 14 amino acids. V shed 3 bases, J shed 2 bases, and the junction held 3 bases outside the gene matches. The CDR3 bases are TGCGCCAGCAGCCACGGGACAGGCCCCTACGAGCAGTACTTC. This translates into CASSHGTGPYEQYF.

The DNA for the CDR3 is TGTGCCAGCAGTTTAGCTCTACTACACCATTCCGACAATGAGCAGTTCTTC. Translation gives CASSLALLHHSDNEQFF. The rearrangement uses TRBV21-1 and TRBJ2-1; whether TRBD2, the table's D call, matches the DNA was not checked. TRBV21-1 constitutes a pseudogene. This CDR3 spans 17 amino acids.

The CDR3 is CASSLFYYTF. In DNA, the CDR3 is TGTGCCAGCAGCTTGTTTTACTACACCTTC. V is TRBV5-4 and J is TRBJ1-2; the D is unclear. This CDR3 region has 10 residues. Germline V gives CDR1 SGHNT, CDR2 YYREEE (reference sequence). V lost 1 base, J lost 10 bases, and 5 bases lay in between.

The CDR3 here is CASSSLAVSSYNEQFF. DNA of the CDR3: TGTGCCAGCAGTTCCTTAGCGGTTAGCTCCTACAATGAGCAGTTCTTC. The rearrangement joins TRBV6-5 to TRBJ2-1, with D possibly TRBD2 on 6 matching bases. The CDR3 contains 16 residues. Trimming pared 4 bases from V and 0 bases from J, leaving 13 bases between. Germline V lookup: CDR1 MNHEY, CDR2 SVGAGI.